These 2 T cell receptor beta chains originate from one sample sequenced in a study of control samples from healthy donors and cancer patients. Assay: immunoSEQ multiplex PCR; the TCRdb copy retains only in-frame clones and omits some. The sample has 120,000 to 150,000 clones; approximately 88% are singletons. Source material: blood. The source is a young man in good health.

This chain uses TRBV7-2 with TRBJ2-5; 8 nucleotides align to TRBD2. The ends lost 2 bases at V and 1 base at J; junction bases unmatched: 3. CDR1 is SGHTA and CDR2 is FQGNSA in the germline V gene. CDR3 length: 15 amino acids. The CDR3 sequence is CASSLKRGTQETQYF. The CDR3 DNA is TGTGCCAGCAGCTTAAAGCGGGGGACCCAAGAGACCCAGTACTTC. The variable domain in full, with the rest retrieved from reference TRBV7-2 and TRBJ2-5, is GAGVSQSPSNKVTEKGKDVELRCDPISGHTALYWYRQSLGQGLEFLIYFQGNSAPDKSGLPSDRFSAERTGGSVSTLTIQRTQQEDSAVYLCASSLKRGTQETQYFGPGTRLLVL.

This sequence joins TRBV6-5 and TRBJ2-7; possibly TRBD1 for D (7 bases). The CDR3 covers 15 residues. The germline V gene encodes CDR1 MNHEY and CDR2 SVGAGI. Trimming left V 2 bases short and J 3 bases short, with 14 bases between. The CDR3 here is CASSYEAGGIYEQYF. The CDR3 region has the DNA TGTGCCAGCAGTTACGAGGCAGGGGGGATCTACGAGCAGTACTTC.